The clone carrying this TCR beta chain occurred a few times. Its specificity is unknown. From germline, CDR1 is GTSNPN and CDR2 SVGIG (reference sequence). V was trimmed by 2 bases and J by 2 bases, leaving 15 bases between them. The CDR3 is made up of 15 amino acids. These data belong to a study of beta chain features in type 1 diabetes. General study findings and limits: A moderate, significant TCRB CDR3 shortening appeared in type 1 diabetes across four CD4+ subsets.

Of the isolated RNA, all was reverse transcribed, and so the sequenced material was expressed TCRB transcripts. Method: immunoSEQ multiplex PCR; TCRdb's copy keeps in-frame clones and lacks some. The sample contains some 350,000 clones, around an eighth of which appear only once. On average, the one heparinised blood draw given by each donor was 90 to 150 mL. This rearrangement joins TRBV30 to TRBJ1-2; D not certain. Sample: naive CD4+ T cells from blood. The receptor's source is a woman aged 18 to 35 with type 1 diabetes. Here the CDR3 reads CAWSTSGSSNYGYTF. CDR3 DNA sequence: TGTGCCTGGAGTACGTCGGGATCTTCCAACTATGGCTACACCTTC.